This is a list of T cell receptor beta chains from one sample in a study of CD8+CD57+ T cells in acquired aplastic anemia. One entry per CDR3 protein results from TCRdb running MiXCR on the reads. This table has approximately 380,000 distinct CDR3 sequences, roughly 64% appearing once. Sequenced material: sorted CD4+, CD8+, or CD8+CD57+ T cells (not recorded which) from PBMCs. The receptors here all came from a human donor in good health, serving as a control. Each CDR3 is given without its conserved first and last residue.

V gene: TRBV2
CDR3 protein: ASSDAYSNQPQH

V gene: TRBV19
CDR3 protein: ASSIRGRSSGANVLT

V gene: TRBV20-1
CDR3 protein: SARYFGSYEQY

V gene: TRBV19
CDR3 protein: ASSSTGTTTDTQY

V gene: TRBV6-5
CDR3 protein: ASAGAGETQH

V gene: TRBV20-1
CDR3 protein: SARDPGQLYGYT

V gene: TRBV14
CDR3 protein: ASSQGLAGADTQY

V gene: TRBV7-3
CDR3 protein: ASRSWGANEQF

V gene: TRBV3-1
CDR3 protein: ASSHGTSGDEQF

V gene: TRBV20-1
CDR3 protein: SARVGQETQY

V gene: TRBV19
CDR3 protein: ASSISSVGGYT

V gene: TRBV6-6
CDR3 protein: ASRGQGGGHGDNEQF

V gene: TRBV9
CDR3 protein: ASSETTGVGTEEY

V gene: TRBV7-8
CDR3 protein: AGSPEGTVETNEKLF

V gene: TRBV7-2
CDR3 protein: ASSPGKGHAGPQH

V gene: TRBV7-3
CDR3 protein: ASHRVRDEQ

V gene: TRBV7-9
CDR3 protein: ASSKGTVNTEAFY

V gene: TRBV7-3
CDR3 protein: ASSVRSTGTQY